This T cell receptor beta chain derives from a study of blood T cell repertoires in COVID-19. Study-level information: From T cells, B-cell-depleted T cells, or PBMCs came the material, which was cDNA or gDNA.

Germline CDR1 is MDHEN and CDR2 is SYDVKM. V lost 2 bases and J lost 3; bases outside the gene matches: 4. This CDR3 region has 16 residues. As originally analysed: It was from reference gene primer amplification that nucleated cell counts were estimated. Sequenced by immunoSEQ multiplex PCR; TCRdb stores in-frame clones only, minus some. That table furnishes V, J and clone size, whereas the DNA furnished D and trimming. The repertoire consists of about 260,000 clones, with approximately 84% occurring once and the leading ten covering around 1.8%. The genes are TRBV28 and TRBJ1-6; TRBD1 aligns across 7 bases. Material: peripheral blood. The sequence derives from a woman at least 80 years old with acute or convalescent COVID-19. Here the CDR3 DNA reads TGTGCCAGCAGTTTAGGGGGACAGAACTATAATTCACCCCTCCACTTT. Amino acid sequence: CASSLGGQNYNSPLHF.